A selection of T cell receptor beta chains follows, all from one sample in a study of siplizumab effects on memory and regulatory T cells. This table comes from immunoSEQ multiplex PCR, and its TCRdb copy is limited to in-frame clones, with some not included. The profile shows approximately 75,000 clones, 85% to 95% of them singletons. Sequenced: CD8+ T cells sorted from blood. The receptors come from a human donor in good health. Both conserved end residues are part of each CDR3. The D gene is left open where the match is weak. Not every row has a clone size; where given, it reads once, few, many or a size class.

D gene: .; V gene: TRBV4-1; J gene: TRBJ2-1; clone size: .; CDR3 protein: CASSQDFGGLSGEQFF; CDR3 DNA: TGCGCCAGCAGCCAAGATTTTGGGGGACTGAGTGGAGAGCAGTTCTTC
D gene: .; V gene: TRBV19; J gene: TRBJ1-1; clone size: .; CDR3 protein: CASSISTGVGTEAFF; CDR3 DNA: TGTGCCAGTAGTATAAGCACCGGGGTTGGCACTGAAGCTTTCTTT
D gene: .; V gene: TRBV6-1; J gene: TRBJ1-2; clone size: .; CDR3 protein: CASSEHRVSHGYTF; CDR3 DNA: TGTGCCAGCAGTGAACACAGAGTTTCGCATGGCTACACCTTC
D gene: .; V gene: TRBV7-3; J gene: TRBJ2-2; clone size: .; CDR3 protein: CASSIGSPGELFF; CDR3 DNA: TGTGCCAGCAGCATAGGGAGTCCCGGGGAGCTGTTTTTT
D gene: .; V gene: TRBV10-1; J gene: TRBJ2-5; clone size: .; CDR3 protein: CASTQGPGETQYF; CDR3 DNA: TGCGCCAGCACCCAAGGCCCCGGGGAGACCCAGTACTTC
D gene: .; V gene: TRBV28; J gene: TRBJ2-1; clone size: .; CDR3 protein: CASSSGTGDHAFF; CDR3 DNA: TGTGCCAGCAGTTCCGGGACGGGAGACCATGCATTCTTC
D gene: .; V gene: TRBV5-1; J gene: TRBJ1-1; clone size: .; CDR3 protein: CASSLQDTEAFF; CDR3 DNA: TGCGCCAGCAGCTTGCAGGACACTGAAGCTTTCTTT
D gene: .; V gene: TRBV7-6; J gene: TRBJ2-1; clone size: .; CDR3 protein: CASIDLGGEQFF; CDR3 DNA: TGTGCCAGCATCGACCTGGGGGGTGAGCAGTTCTTC
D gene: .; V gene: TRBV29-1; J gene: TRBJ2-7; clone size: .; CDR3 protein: CSVEDFRQAYEQYF; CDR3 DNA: TGCAGCGTTGAAGATTTCCGACAGGCCTACGAGCAGTACTTC
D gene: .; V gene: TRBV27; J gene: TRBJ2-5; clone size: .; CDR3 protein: CASSLKGTETQYF; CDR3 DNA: TGTGCCAGCAGTTTAAAGGGGACGGAGACCCAGTACTTC
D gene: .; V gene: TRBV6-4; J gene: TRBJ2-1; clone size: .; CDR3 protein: CASSERGAGEQFF; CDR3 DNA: TGTGCCAGCAGTGAACGGGGGGCAGGAGAGCAGTTCTTC
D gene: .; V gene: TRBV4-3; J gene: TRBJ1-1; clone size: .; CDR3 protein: CASSQGGNTEAFF; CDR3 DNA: TGCGCCAGCAGCCAGGGCGGTAACACTGAAGCTTTCTTT
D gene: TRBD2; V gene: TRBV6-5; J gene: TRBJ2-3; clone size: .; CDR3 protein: CASSYSGETDTQYF; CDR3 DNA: TGTGCCAGCAGTTATAGCGGGGAGACAGATACGCAGTATTTT
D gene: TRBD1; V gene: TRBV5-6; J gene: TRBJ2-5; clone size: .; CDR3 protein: CASSTDRGWKETQYF; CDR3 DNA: TGTGCCAGCAGCACCGACAGGGGGTGGAAAGAGACCCAGTACTTC
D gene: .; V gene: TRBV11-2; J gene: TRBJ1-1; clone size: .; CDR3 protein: CASSLNGNTEAFF; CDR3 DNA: TGTGCCAGCAGCCTTAATGGGAACACTGAAGCTTTCTTT
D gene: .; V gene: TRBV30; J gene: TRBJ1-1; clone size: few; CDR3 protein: CAWTQGTEAFF; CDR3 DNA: TGTGCCTGGACCCAGGGAACTGAAGCTTTCTTT
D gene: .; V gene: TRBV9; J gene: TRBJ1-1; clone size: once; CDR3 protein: CASSVGVWGTEAFF; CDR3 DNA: TGTGCCAGCAGCGTAGGGGTATGGGGCACTGAAGCTTTCTTT
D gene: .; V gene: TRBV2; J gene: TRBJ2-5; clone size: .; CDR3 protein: CATEGPLGTQYF; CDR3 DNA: TGTGCTACCGAGGGGCCCCTCGGGACCCAGTACTTC
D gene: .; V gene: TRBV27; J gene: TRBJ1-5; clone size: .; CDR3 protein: CASSLSGAGDQPQHF; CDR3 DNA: TGTGCCAGCAGTTTATCGGGGGCAGGGGATCAGCCCCAGCATTTT
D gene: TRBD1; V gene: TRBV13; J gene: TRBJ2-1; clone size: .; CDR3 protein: CASSFRTGRAEQFF; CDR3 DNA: TGTGCCAGCAGCTTCAGGACAGGGCGGGCTGAGCAGTTCTTC
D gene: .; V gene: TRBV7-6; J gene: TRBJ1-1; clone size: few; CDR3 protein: CASSLGGAEAFF; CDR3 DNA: TGTGCCAGCAGCTTAGGTGGGGCTGAAGCTTTCTTT
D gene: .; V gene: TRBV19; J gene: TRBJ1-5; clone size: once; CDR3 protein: CASSIWAENQPQHF; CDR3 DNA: TGTGCCAGTAGTATTTGGGCGGAGAATCAGCCCCAGCATTTT
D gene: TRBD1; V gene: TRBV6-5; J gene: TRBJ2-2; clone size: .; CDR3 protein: CATTLTGEGGELFF; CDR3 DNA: TGTGCCACCACCTTGACAGGGGAAGGCGGGGAGCTGTTTTTT
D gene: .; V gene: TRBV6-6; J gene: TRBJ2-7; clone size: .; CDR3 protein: CASSYDLYEQYF; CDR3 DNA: TGTGCCAGCAGTTACGACCTCTACGAGCAGTACTTC
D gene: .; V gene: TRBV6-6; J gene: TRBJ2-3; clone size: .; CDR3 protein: CASSPQGRGGTDTQYF; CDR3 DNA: TGTGCCAGCAGTCCACAGGGGCGGGGGGGCACAGATACGCAGTATTTT
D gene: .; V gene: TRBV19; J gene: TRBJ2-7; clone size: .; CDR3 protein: CASRGVDYEQYF; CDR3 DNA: TGTGCCAGTAGGGGAGTCGACTACGAGCAGTACTTC
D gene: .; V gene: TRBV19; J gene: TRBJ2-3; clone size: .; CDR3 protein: CASSIRGIVTDTQYF; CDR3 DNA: TGTGCCAGTAGTATTAGGGGTATAGTGACAGATACGCAGTATTTT
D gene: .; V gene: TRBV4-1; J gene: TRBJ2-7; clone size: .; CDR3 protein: CASSLQGDEQYF; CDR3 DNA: TGCGCCAGCAGCTTACAGGGAGACGAGCAGTACTTC
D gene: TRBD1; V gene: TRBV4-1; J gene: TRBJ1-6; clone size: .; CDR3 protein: CASSQETGGNSPLHF; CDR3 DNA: TGCGCCAGCAGCCAAGAGACAGGGGGGAATTCACCCCTCCACTTT
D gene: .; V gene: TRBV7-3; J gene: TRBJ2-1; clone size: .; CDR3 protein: CASSLVTSDEQFF; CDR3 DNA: TGTGCCAGCAGCTTAGTGACTAGTGATGAGCAGTTCTTC
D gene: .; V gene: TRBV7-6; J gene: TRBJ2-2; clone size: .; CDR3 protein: CASSLTITGELFF; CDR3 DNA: TGTGCCAGCAGCCTAACCATTACCGGGGAGCTGTTTTTT
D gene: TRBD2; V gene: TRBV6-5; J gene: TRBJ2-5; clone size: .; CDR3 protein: CASTPAGGPQETQYF; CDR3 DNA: TGTGCCAGCACCCCAGCGGGGGGTCCCCAAGAGACCCAGTACTTC
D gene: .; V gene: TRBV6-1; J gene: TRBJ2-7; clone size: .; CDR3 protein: CASSIEGPNSYEQYF; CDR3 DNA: TGTGCCAGCTCCATTGAGGGTCCGAACTCTTACGAGCAGTACTTC
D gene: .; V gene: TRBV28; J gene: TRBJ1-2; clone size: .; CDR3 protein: CASSLTATNYGYTF; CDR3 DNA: TGTGCCAGCAGTTTGACGGCGACTAACTATGGCTACACCTTC
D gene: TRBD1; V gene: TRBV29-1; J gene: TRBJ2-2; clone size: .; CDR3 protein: CSVEVQGANTGELFF; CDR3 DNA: TGCAGCGTTGAAGTTCAGGGGGCGAACACCGGGGAGCTGTTTTTT
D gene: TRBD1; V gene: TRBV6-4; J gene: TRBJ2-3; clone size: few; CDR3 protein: CASSDRAGQGDTQYF; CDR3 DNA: TGTGCCAGCAGTGACCGGGCGGGACAGGGAGATACGCAGTATTTT
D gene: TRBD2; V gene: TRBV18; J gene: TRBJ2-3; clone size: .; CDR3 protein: CASSPTSGGSTDTQYF; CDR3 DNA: TGTGCCAGCTCACCCACTAGCGGGGGTTCAACGGATACGCAGTATTTT
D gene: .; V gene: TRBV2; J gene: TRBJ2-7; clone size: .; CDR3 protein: CASSVGDGNEQYF; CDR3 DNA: TGTGCCAGCAGTGTAGGGGATGGCAACGAGCAGTACTTC
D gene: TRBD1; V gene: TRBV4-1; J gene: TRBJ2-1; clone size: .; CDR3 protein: CASSQSFTGGHNEQFF; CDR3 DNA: TGCGCCAGCAGCCAATCATTCACAGGGGGTCACAATGAGCAGTTCTTC
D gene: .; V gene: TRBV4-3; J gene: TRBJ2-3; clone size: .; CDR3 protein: CASSQGDLTVGDTQYF; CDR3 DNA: TGCGCCAGCAGCCAAGGCGATCTGACTGTTGGGGATACGCAGTATTTT
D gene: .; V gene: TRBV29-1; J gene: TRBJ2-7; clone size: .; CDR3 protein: CSVLDSSYEQYF; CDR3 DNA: TGCAGCGTTTTGGACAGTTCCTACGAGCAGTACTTC
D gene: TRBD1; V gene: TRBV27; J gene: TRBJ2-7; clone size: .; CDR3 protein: CASSPGQNYEQYF; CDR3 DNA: TGTGCCAGCAGTCCGGGACAGAACTACGAGCAGTACTTC
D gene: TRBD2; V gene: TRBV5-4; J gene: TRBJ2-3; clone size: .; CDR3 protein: CASSTLAGDTQYF; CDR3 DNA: TGTGCCAGCAGCACCCTAGCGGGCGATACGCAGTATTTT
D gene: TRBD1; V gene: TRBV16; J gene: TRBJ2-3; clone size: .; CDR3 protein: CASSHKQGAVTDTQYF; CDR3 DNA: TGTGCCAGCAGCCATAAGCAGGGGGCGGTCACAGATACGCAGTATTTT
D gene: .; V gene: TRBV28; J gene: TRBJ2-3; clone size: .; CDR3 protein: CASSLVGAKGPDTQYF; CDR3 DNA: TGTGCCAGCAGTCTCGTCGGGGCCAAGGGTCCAGATACGCAGTATTTT
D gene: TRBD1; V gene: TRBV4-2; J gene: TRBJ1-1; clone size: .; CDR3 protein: CASSQEQGLNTEAFF; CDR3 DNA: TGTGCCAGCAGCCAAGAACAGGGGTTGAACACTGAAGCTTTCTTT
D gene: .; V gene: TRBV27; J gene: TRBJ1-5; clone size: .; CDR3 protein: CASSLGGINQPQHF; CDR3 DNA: TGTGCCAGCAGTTTAGGGGGGATTAATCAGCCCCAGCATTTT
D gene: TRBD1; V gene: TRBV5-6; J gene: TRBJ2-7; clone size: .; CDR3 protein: CASSEQQGVYEQYF; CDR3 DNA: TGTGCCAGCAGCGAACAACAGGGGGTCTACGAGCAGTACTTC
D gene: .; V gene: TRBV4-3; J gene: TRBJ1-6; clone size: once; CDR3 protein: CASSQERGNSPLHF; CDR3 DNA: TGCGCCAGCAGCCAAGAACGAGGTAATTCACCCCTCCACTTT
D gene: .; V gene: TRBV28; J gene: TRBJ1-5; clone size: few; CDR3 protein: CASSLPRGPQHF; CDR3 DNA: TGTGCCAGCAGTTTACCCCGCGGGCCCCAGCATTTT
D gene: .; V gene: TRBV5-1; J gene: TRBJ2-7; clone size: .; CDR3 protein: CASSPGSSYEQYF; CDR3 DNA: TGCGCCAGCAGTCCAGGGAGCTCCTACGAGCAGTACTTC
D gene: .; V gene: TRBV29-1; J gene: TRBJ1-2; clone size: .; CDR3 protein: CSGVAIGGVEYGYTF; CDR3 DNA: TGCAGCGGGGTCGCGATTGGGGGTGTAGAGTATGGCTACACCTTC
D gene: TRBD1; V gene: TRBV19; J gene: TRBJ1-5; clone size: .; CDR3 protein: CASSIGSRGYNQPQHF; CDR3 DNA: TGTGCCAGTAGTATAGGTTCCAGGGGGTACAATCAGCCCCAGCATTTT
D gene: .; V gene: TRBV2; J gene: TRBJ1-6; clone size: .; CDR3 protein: CASSEGQKGSPLHF; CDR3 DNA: TGTGCCAGCAGTGAGGGTCAGAAAGGTTCACCCCTCCACTTT
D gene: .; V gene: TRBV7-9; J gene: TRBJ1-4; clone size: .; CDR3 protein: CASSFEGSTIEKLFF; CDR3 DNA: TGTGCCAGCAGCTTTGAGGGATCAACTATTGAAAAACTGTTTTTT
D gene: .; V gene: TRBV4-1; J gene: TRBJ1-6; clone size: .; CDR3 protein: CASSQGLGVYNSPLHF; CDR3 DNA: TGCGCCAGCAGCCAAGGACTGGGGGTCTATAATTCACCCCTCCACTTT
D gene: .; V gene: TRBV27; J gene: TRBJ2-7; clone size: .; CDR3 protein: CASSLAVTYEQYF; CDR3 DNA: TGTGCCAGCAGTTTAGCAGTGACCTACGAGCAGTACTTC